The clone carrying this TCR beta chain was counted only a few times. The entry originates in a study of blood T cell repertoires in COVID-19. As for the study in general: Acute and convalescent COVID-19 samples came from the United States, Italy and Spain. T cells, B-cell-depleted T cells, or PBMCs supplied cDNA or gDNA.

Authors' analysis steps: Reference gene primer amplification in the assay estimated nucleated cell counts. Clones were read by immunoSEQ multiplex PCR, and TCRdb kept only the in-frame ones, dropping some. For V, J and clone size, that table is used; D and trimming come from the DNA. The table includes about 100,000 clones, over 80% detected once. Germline CDR1 SGHNT, CDR2 YYREEE (reference sequence). Trimming shortened V by 1 base and J by 4 bases, and 9 bases separated the two germline ends. The length of the CDR3 is 14 residues. J is TRBJ1-5 and V is TRBV5-4; D remains unclear. Specimen: peripheral blood. This TCR was sampled from a man aged 50-59 years with active or convalescent COVID-19. This CDR3 reads CASSLNGGNQPQHF. DNA for the CDR3: TGTGCCAGCAGCTTGAATGGAGGAAATCAGCCCCAGCATTTT.